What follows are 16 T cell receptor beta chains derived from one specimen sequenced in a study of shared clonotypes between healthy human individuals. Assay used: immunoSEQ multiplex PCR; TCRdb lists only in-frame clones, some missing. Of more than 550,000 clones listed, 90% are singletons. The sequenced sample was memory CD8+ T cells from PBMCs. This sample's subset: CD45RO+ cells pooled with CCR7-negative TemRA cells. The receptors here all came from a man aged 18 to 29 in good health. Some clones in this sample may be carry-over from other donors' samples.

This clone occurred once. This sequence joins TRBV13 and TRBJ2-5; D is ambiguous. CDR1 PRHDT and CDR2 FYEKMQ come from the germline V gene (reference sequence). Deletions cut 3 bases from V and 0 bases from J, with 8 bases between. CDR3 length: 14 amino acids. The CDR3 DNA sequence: TGTGCCAGCAGCTTGGTAAGGGACCAAGAGACCCAGTACTTC. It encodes CASSLVRDQETQYF.

CDR3 coding DNA: TGTGCCACCAGCAGAGGACAGGGGGTAATGCGTGAAAAACTGTTTTTT. It yields the protein CATSRGQGVMREKLFF. This chain connects TRBV15 to TRBJ1-4; 9 bases map to TRBD1. The length of the CDR3 is 16 residues. Germline CDR1 LNHNV, CDR2 YYDKDF (reference sequence). Germline trimming cut 1 base from V and 7 bases from J; bases unmatched to any gene: 7.

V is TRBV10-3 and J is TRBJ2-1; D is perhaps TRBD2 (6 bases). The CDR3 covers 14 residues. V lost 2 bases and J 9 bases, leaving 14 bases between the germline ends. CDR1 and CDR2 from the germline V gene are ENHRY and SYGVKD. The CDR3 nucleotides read TGTGCCATCAGTGAGACTAGCTCCAGAAGTGAGCAGTTCTTC. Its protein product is CAISETSSRSEQFF.

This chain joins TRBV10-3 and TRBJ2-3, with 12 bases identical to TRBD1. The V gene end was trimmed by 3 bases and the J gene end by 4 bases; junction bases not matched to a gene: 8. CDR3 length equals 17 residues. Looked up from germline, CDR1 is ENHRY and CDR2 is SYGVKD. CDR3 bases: TGTGCCATCAGTGAATCGGGACAGGGGGCGAGGTCAGATACGCAGTATTTT. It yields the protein CAISESGQGARSDTQYF.

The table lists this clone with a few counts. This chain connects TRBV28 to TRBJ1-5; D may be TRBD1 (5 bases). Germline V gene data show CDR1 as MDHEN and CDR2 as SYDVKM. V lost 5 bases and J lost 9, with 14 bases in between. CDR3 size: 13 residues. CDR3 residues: CASSPLGEGPQHF. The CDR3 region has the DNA TGTGCCAGCAGTCCTCTGGGGGAAGGGCCCCAGCATTTT.

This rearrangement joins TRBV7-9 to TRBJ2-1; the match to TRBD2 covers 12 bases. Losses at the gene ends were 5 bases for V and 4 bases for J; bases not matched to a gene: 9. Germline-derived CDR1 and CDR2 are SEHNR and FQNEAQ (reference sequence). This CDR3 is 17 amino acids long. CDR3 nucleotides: TGTGCCAGCAGCGATTATGGGCTAGCGGGAGGGTACAATGAGCAGTTCTTC. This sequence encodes CASSDYGLAGGYNEQFF.

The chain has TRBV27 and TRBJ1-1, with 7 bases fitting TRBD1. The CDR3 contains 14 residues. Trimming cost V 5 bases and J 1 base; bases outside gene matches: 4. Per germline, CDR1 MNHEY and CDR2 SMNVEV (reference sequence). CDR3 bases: TGTGCCAGCAGTCATACAGGGGCGAACACTGAAGCTTTCTTT. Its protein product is CASSHTGANTEAFF.

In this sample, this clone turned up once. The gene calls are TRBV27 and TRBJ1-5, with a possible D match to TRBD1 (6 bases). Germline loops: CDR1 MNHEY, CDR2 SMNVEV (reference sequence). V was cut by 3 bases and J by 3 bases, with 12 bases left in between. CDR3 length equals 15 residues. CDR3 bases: TGTGCCAGCAGTTTGTGGGGGGCTTACAATCAGCCCCAGCATTTT. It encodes CASSLWGAYNQPQHF.

The CDR3: CASSLEGGYTF. CDR3 coding DNA: TGCGCCAGCAGCTTGGAGGGAGGCTACACCTTC. This chain connects TRBV5-1 to TRBJ1-2; no clear D. The CDR3 is made up of 11 amino acids. Germline V lookup: CDR1 SGHRS, CDR2 YFSETQ. V was trimmed by 0 bases and J by 8 bases, leaving 5 bases between them.

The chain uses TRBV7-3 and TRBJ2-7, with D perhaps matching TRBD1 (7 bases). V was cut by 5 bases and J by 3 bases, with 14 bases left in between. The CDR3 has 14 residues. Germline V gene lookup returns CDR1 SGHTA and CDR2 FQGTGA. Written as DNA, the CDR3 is TGTGCCAGCAGCCCAACGGGGGACAGCTACGAGCAGTACTTC. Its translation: CASSPTGDSYEQYF.

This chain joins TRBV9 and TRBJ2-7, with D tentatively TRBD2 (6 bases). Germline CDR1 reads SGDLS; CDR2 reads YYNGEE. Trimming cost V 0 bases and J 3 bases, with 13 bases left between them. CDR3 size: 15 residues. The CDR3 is CASSVDAGTFYEQYF. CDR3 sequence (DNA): TGTGCCAGCAGCGTAGACGCCGGGACTTTCTACGAGCAGTACTTC.

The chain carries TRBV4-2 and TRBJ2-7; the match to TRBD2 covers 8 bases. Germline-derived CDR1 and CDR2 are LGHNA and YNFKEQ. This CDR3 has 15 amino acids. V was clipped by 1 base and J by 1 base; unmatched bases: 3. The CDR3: CASSQVIAGSYEQYF. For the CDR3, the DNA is TGTGCCAGCAGCCAAGTCATAGCGGGATCCTACGAGCAGTACTTC.

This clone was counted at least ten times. In DNA form, the CDR3 reads TGCAGCGTTGAGATAGTAAGACAGGAGCAGTTCTTC. This sequence encodes CSVEIVRQEQFF. The genes are TRBV29-1 and TRBJ2-1, with D perhaps TRBD1 (5 bases). From germline, CDR1 is SQVTM and CDR2 ANQGSEA. This CDR3 contains 12 residues. V was shortened by 3 bases and J by 10 bases, with 13 bases between the two germline ends.

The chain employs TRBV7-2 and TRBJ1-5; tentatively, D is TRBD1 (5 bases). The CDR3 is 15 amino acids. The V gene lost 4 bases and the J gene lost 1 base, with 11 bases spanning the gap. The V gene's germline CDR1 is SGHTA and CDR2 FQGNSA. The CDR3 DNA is TGTGCCAGCAGCTGGTCGGGGGACAGCAATCAGCCCCAGCATTTT. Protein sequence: CASSWSGDSNQPQHF.

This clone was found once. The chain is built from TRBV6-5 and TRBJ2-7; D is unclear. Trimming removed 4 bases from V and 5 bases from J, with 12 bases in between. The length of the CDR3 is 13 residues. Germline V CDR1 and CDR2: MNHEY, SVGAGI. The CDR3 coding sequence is TGTGCCAGCAGTTTATTAATAAGGAACGAGCAGTACTTC. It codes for CASSLLIRNEQYF.

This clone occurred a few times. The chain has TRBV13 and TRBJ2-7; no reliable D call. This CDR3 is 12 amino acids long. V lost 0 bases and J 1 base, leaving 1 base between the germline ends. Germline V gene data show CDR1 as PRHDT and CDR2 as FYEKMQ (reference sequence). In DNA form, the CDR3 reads TGTGCCAGCAGCTTAGGTTCCTACGAGCAGTACTTC. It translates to CASSLGSYEQYF.